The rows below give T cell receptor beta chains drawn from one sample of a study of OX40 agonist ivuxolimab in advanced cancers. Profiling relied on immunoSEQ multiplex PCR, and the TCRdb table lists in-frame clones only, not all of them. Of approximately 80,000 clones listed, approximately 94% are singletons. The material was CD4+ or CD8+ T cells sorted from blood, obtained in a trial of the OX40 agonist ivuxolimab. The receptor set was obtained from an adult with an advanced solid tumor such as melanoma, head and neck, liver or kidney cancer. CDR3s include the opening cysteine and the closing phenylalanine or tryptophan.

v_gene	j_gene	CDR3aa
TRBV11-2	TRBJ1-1	CASSLGFHLGNTEAFF
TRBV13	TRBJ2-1	CASSRDTYNEQFF
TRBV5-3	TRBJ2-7	CARSLGLAGASYEQYF
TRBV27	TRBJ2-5	CASSLTGSLETQYF
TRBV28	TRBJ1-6	CASSFRQSNSPLHF
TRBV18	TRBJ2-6	CASSPYGANVLTF
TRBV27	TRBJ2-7	CASSLTSGSSYEQYF
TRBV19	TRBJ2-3	CASSIGGWTDTQYF
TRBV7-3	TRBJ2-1	CASSPLAGGSYNEQFF
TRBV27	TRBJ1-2	CASSLSMDSASGYTF
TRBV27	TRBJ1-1	CASSSETGGTEAFF
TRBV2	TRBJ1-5	CASSEFQGKSNQPQHF